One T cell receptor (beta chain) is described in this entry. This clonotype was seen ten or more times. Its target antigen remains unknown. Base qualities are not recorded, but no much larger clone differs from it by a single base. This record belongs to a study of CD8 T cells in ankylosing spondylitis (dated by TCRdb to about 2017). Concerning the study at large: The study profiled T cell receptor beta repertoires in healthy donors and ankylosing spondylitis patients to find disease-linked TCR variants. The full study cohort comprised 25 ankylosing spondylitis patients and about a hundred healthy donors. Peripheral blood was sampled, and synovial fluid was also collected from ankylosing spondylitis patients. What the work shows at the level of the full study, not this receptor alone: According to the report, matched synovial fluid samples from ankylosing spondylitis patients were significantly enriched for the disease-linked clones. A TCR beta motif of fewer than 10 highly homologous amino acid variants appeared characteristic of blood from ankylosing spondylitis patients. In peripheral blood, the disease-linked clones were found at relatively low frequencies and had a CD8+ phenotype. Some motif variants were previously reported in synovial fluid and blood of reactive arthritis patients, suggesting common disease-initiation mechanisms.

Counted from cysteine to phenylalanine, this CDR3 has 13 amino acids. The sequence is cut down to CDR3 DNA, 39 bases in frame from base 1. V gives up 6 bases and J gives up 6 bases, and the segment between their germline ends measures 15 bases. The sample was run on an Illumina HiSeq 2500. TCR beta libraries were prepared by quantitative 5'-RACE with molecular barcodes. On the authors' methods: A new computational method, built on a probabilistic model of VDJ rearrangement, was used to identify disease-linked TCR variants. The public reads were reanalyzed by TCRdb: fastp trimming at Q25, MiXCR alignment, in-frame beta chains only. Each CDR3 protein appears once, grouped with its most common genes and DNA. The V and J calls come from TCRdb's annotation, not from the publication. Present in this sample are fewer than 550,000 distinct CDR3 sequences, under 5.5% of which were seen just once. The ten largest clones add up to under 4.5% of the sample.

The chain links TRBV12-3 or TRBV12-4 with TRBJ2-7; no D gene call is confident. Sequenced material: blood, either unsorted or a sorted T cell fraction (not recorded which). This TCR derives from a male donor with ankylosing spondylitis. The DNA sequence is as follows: TGTGCCAGCAGCTCCCTAGTATTCGGCGAGCAGTACTTC. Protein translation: CASSSLVFGEQYF.